These 19 T cell receptor beta chains came from one sample sequenced in a study of blood T cell repertoires in COVID-19. Sequencing was performed with immunoSEQ multiplex PCR; in TCRdb, only in-frame clones are kept and a portion is missing. In the table there are roughly 150,000 clones, 84% of which are singletons. Sequenced: PBMCs or T cells enriched from blood (not recorded which). Receptors originate from a man aged 50 or older in a cohort exposed to, infected with or recovered from COVID-19 (not recorded which).

The chain has TRBV9 and TRBJ2-7; possible D gene TRBD1, 6 bases. V lost 1 base and J lost 6, with 11 bases in between. In germline, CDR1 is SGDLS, CDR2 YYNGEE. This CDR3 contains 13 residues. CDR3 nucleotide sequence: TGTGCCAGCAGCGTAACTGGGGGCGCCGAGCAGTACTTC. Its protein product is CASSVTGGAEQYF. Full variable domain (missing parts from reference TRBV9 and TRBJ2-7): DSGVTQTPKHLITATGQRVTLRCSPRSGDLSVYWYQQSLDQGLQFLIQYYNGEERAKGNILERFSAQQFPDLHSELNLSSLELGDSALYFCASSVTGGAEQYFGPGTRLTVT.

This clone has a handful of counts. The chain is built from TRBV11-2 and TRBJ2-1; D ambiguous. The CDR3 spans 14 residues. Germline lookup yields CDR1 SGHAT and CDR2 FQNNGV. With 3 bases removed from V and 0 bases from J, the gap between germline ends came to 6 bases. CDR3 in amino acids: CASSFTGSYNEQFF. CDR3 coding DNA: TGTGCCAGCAGCTTTACCGGCTCCTACAATGAGCAGTTCTTC. Full variable domain (remainder filled in from reference TRBV11-2 and TRBJ2-1): EAGVAQSPRYKIIEKRQSVAFWCNPISGHATLYWYQQILGQGPKLLIQFQNNGVVDDSQLPKDRFSAERLKGVDSTLKIQPAKLEDSAVYLCASSFTGSYNEQFFGPGTRLTVL.

V is TRBV19 and J is TRBJ2-3; 9 nucleotides align to TRBD1. V was pared by 5 bases and J by 0 bases, with 6 bases of the junction left unmatched. Germline V gene data show CDR1 as LNHDA and CDR2 as SQIVND (reference sequence). The length of the CDR3 is 16 residues. CDR3 bases: TGTGCCAGTAGTTATGGACAGGGGTTTAGCACAGATACGCAGTATTTT. This codes for CASSYGQGFSTDTQYF.

The CDR3: CASSIAGANYGYTF. Written as DNA, the CDR3 is TGTGCCAGTAGTATTGCCGGAGCTAACTATGGCTACACCTTC. The chain recombines TRBV19 with TRBJ1-2; no clear D gene. V shed 3 bases and J shed 0 bases, with 8 bases lying between them. The CDR3 runs to 14 residues. CDR1 is LNHDA and CDR2 is SQIVND in the germline V gene (reference sequence).

CDR3 sequence reads: CASSPLGAYEQYF. The CDR3 DNA is TGTGCCAGCAGCCCCCTCGGAGCCTACGAGCAGTACTTC. The chain is built from TRBV5-6 and TRBJ2-7; no clear D. Deletions cut 4 bases from V and 2 bases from J, with 10 bases between. The germline V gene encodes CDR1 SGHDT and CDR2 YYEEEE. This CDR3 region has 13 residues.

The chain joins TRBV4-1 to TRBJ2-3, with TRBD2 matching over 11 bases. This CDR3 has 17 amino acids. CDR1 is MGHRA, CDR2 YSYEKL, per germline. Trimming at V came to 4 bases and at J to 0 bases, leaving 6 bases not matched to a gene. The CDR3 spells CASSRGLAGYSTDTQYF. Written as DNA, the CDR3 is TGCGCCAGCAGCCGTGGACTAGCGGGTTACAGCACAGATACGCAGTATTTT.

There are a few counts of this clone. The gene calls are TRBV7-6 and TRBJ2-1; D unresolved. CDR3 length: 11 amino acids. Looked up from germline, CDR1 is SGHVS and CDR2 is FNYEAQ. V lost 5 bases, J lost 8 bases, and 7 bases lay in between. In DNA, the CDR3 is TGTGCCAGCAGCCCAGGCCATGAGCAGTTCTTC. Its protein is CASSPGHEQFF.

Only a few counts were recorded for this clone. The CDR3 DNA sequence: TGTGCCAGCAGCTTGGCCTCTAGCATGGACGAGCAGTACTTC. This sequence encodes CASSLASSMDEQYF. The chain links TRBV7-9 to TRBJ2-7, with D perhaps matching TRBD2 (5 bases). Germline V lookup: CDR1 SEHNR, CDR2 FQNEAQ (reference sequence). This CDR3 is built from 14 residues. The V and J ends lost 3 bases and 5 bases respectively, with 14 bases between them.

The chain recombines TRBV7-2 with TRBJ1-1, with no clear D. This CDR3 has 14 amino acids. Germline CDR1 is SGHTA and CDR2 is FQGNSA. Trimming removed 4 bases from V and 10 bases from J, with 19 bases in between. CDR3 amino acids: CASSSPQEGGIAFF. The CDR3 bases are TGTGCCAGCAGCTCCCCCCAGGAGGGCGGCATAGCTTTCTTT.

The chain is built from TRBV5-4 and TRBJ2-1; the D gene is possibly TRBD2 (5 bases). Germline values: CDR1 SGHNT, CDR2 YYREEE (reference sequence). CDR3 size: 14 residues. The V gene lost 2 bases and the J gene lost 2 bases, with 8 bases spanning the gap. This CDR3 reads CASSFGGPYNEQFF. DNA of the CDR3: TGTGCCAGCAGCTTCGGAGGCCCCTACAATGAGCAGTTCTTC.

The V call is TRBV4-3, the J call TRBJ1-2; TRBD1 matches 8 bases. J was trimmed by 5 bases and V by 0 bases; bases with no gene match: 11. Germline-derived CDR1 and CDR2 are LGHNA and YSLEER. The CDR3 sequence is 17 residues long. In DNA form, the CDR3 reads TGCGCCAGCAGCCAAGATCCCCTGGGACAGGCTGCATATGGCTACACCTTC. Amino acids: CASSQDPLGQAAYGYTF.

This clone has only a few counts. The V call is TRBV4-3, the J call TRBJ2-1; TRBD2 matches at 12 bases. The germline gives CDR1 LGHNA, CDR2 YSLEER. V was pared by 0 bases and J by 10 bases, with 7 bases of the junction left unmatched. The CDR3 is 16 amino acids. The DNA for the CDR3 is TGCGCCAGCAGCCAAGATCGGAGACTAGCGGGGGCCGAGCAGTTCTTC. Its protein product is CASSQDRRLAGAEQFF.

This clone has only a few counts. The chain combines TRBV12-3 or TRBV12-4 with TRBJ2-7; no reliable D call. The CDR3 runs 13 residues. The ends were cut back, 6 bases at V and 0 bases at J, with 9 bases in the middle. This chain's CDR3 is CASRDKSSYEQYF. The DNA of the CDR3 is TGTGCCAGCAGAGACAAGAGCTCCTACGAGCAGTACTTC.

The chain joins TRBV5-1 to TRBJ2-1, with 12 bases that match TRBD2. The CDR3 length is 16 residues. Per germline, CDR1 SGHRS and CDR2 YFSETQ. With V trimmed by 3 bases and J by 4 bases, 5 bases remained unmatched. In DNA form, the CDR3 reads TGCGCCAGCAGCTCCGGACTAGCGGGAACGTACAATGAGCAGTTCTTC. The encoded protein is CASSSGLAGTYNEQFF.

Note on this clone: The same CDR3 arises from other DNA sequences in this sample as well. The genes are TRBV12-3 or TRBV12-4 and TRBJ2-7; possible D gene TRBD1, 5 bases. V lost 3 bases, J lost 4 bases, and 7 bases lay in between. The CDR3 covers 12 residues. DNA of the CDR3: TGTGCCAGCAGTTTTTCAGGGTACGAGCAGTACTTC. Translating gives CASSFSGYEQYF.

The sample holds a few counts of this clone. V and J are TRBV10-2 and TRBJ1-1; D is unresolved. Trimming cost V 3 bases and J 6 bases, with 11 bases left between them. CDR1 is WSHSY, CDR2 SAAADI, per germline. The CDR3 has 13 residues. DNA for the CDR3: TGCGCCAGCAGTGATAGTATCTCTCCTGAAGCTTTCTTT. Translation: CASSDSISPEAFF.

The chain joins TRBV7-2 to TRBJ2-1; 13 bases align to TRBD2. Germline V CDR1 and CDR2: SGHTA, FQGNSA. The CDR3 has 16 residues. The J segment lost 5 bases and the V segment lost 3 bases, leaving 4 bases of the junction unmatched. CDR3 region: CASSFELAGGDNEQFF. CDR3 nucleotide sequence: TGTGCCAGCAGCTTCGAACTAGCGGGGGGGGACAATGAGCAGTTCTTC.

The J gene is TRBJ1-1, the V gene TRBV5-1, with unresolved D. V was cut by 4 bases and J by 5 bases, with 12 bases left in between. The CDR3 contains 13 residues. Germline values: CDR1 SGHRS, CDR2 YFSETQ. This chain's CDR3 is CASSPLPGTEAFF. CDR3 DNA sequence: TGCGCCAGCAGCCCACTCCCGGGGACTGAAGCTTTCTTT.

V gene TRBV3-1 (or the pseudogene TRBV3-2) combines with J gene TRBJ2-5; TRBD2 aligns across 11 bases. Germline CDR1 is LGHDT and CDR2 is YNNKEL (reference sequence). Trimming removed 4 bases from V and 7 bases from J; junction bases left unmatched: 8. The CDR3 covers 15 residues. This chain's CDR3 is CASSPTSGIKGTQYF. The CDR3 DNA sequence: TGTGCCAGCAGCCCGACTAGCGGGATTAAAGGGACCCAGTACTTC.